This T cell receptor (beta chain) was sequenced during a study of neurological immune-mediated disorders. The trim removed 5 bases at V and 5 bases at J, leaving 5 bases unmatched. In germline, CDR1 is DFQATT, CDR2 SNEGSKA (reference sequence). The CDR3 length is 14 residues. This clonotype was picked up many times. Antigen: not known. Synthesis of cDNA was accomplished via 5'RACE employing 10-nucleotide random UMIs. TCRdb independently ran MiXCR on the 5' RACE reads; one entry per CDR3 protein. The table includes tens of thousands of distinct CDR3 sequences, approximately 4% detected once. Findings of the study overall: HTLV-1-associated myelopathy showed the most TCR clonal expansion; multiple sclerosis the least, below healthy controls. Among 34 multiple sclerosis patients, phylogenetic grouping put the repertoires of 18 into a single related-CDR3 cluster, a possible signature.

This chain uses TRBV20-1 with TRBJ2-5, with TRBD2 matching over 13 bases. This clonotype was sampled from a woman aged 45-65 years with multiple sclerosis. Sequencing was performed on PBMCs. The CDR3 nucleotides are TGCAGTGCTGACCCGACTAGCGGGGGGGAGACCCAGTACTTC. Translating it yields CSADPTSGGETQYF.